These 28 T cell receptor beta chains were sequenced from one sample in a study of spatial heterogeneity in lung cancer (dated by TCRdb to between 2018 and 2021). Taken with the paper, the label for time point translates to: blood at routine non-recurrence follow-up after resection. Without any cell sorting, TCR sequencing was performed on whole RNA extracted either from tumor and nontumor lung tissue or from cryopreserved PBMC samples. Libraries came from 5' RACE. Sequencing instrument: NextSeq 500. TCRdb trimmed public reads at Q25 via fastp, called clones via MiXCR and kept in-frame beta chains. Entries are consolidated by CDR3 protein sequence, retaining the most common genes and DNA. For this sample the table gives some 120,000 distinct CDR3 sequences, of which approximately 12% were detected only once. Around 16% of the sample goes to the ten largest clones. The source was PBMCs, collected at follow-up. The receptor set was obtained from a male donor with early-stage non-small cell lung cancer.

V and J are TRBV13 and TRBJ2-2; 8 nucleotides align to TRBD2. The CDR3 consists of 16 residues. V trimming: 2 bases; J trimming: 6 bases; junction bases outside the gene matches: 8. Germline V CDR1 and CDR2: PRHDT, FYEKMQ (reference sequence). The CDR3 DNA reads TGTGCCAGCAGCTTAAGGCGGGGGGCTGGCTCCGGGGAGCTGTTTTTT. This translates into CASSLRRGAGSGELFF.

The CDR3, as DNA: TGTGCCAGCAGCACCGCGCGTCGAGGGCTAGGAAAACTGTTTTTT. Translation gives CASSTARRGLGKLFF. The J gene is TRBJ1-4, the V gene TRBV11-2; no definite D call. The ends were cut back, 5 bases at V and 10 bases at J, with 20 bases in the middle. Germline CDR1 is SGHAT and CDR2 is FQNNGV. The CDR3 has 15 residues.

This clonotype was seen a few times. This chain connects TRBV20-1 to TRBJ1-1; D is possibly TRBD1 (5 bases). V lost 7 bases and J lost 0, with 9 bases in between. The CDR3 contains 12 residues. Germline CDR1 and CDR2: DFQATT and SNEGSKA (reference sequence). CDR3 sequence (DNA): TGCAGTGACAAGACAGTGAACACTGAAGCTTTCTTT. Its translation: CSDKTVNTEAFF.

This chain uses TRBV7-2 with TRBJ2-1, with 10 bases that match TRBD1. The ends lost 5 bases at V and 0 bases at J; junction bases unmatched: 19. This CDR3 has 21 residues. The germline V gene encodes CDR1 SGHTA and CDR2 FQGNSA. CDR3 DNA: TGTGCCAGCAGCCCAAGTCTCCCGGGACAGGGGAGGTGGGGCTCCTACAATGAGCAGTTCTTC. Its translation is CASSPSLPGQGRWGSYNEQFF. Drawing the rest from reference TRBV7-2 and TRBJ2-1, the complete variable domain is GAGVSQSPSNKVTEKGKDVELRCDPISGHTALYWYRQSLGQGLEFLIYFQGNSAPDKSGLPSDRFSAERTGGSVSTLTIQRTQQEDSAVYLCASSPSLPGQGRWGSYNEQFFGPGTRLTVL.

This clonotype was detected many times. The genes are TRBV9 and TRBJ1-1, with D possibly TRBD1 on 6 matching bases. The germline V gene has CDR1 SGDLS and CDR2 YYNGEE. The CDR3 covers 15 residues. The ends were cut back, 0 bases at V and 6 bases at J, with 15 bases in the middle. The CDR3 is CASSVVSQGFAEAFF. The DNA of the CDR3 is TGTGCCAGCAGCGTAGTTTCACAGGGATTCGCTGAAGCTTTCTTT.

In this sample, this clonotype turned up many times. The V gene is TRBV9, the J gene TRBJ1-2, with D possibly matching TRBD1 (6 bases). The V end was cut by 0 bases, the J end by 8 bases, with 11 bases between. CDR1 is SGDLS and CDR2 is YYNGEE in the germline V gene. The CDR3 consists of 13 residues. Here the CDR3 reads CASSVESGVGYTF. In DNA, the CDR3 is TGTGCCAGCAGCGTAGAGTCAGGGGTCGGCTACACCTTC.

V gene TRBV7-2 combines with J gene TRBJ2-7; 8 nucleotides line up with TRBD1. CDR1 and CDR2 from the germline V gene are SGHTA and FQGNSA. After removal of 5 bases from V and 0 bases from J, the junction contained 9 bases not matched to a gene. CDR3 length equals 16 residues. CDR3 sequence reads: CASSMSGTGSSYEQYF. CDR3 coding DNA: TGTGCCAGCAGCATGTCCGGGACAGGAAGCTCCTACGAGCAGTACTTC.

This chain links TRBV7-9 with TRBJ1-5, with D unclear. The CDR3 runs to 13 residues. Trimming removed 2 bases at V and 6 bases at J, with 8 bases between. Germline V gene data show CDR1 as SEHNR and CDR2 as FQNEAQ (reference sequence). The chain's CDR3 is CASSLMAGQPQHF. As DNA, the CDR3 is TGTGCCAGCAGCTTAATGGCGGGTCAGCCCCAGCATTTT.

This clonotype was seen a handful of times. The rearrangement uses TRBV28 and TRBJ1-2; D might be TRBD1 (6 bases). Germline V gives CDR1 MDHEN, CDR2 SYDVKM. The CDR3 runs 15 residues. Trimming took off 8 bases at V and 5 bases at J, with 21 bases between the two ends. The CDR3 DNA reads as TGTGCCAGCTCTATAGGGGGACGGAGAGAATATGGCTACACCTTC. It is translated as CASSIGGRREYGYTF.

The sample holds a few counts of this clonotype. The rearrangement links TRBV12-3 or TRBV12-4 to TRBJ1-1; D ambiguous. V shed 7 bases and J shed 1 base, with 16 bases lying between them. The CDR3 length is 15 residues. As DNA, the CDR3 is TGTGCCAGCACTCCCTCTCTACGCGGGAACACTGAAGCTTTCTTT. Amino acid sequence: CASTPSLRGNTEAFF.

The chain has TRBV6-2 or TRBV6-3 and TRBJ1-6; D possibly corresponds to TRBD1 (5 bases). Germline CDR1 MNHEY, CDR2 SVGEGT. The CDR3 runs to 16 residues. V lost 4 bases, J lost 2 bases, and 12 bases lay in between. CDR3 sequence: CASSFGRGAYNSPLHF. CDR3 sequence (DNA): TGTGCCAGCAGTTTCGGCCGGGGCGCCTATAATTCACCCCTCCACTTT.

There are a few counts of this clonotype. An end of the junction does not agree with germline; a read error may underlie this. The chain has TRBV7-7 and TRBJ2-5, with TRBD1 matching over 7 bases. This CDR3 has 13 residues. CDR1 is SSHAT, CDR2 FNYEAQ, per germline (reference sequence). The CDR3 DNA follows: TGTGCTAGCAGCTTAGACAGGGACCAGACCCAGTACTTC. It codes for CASSLDRDQTQYF.

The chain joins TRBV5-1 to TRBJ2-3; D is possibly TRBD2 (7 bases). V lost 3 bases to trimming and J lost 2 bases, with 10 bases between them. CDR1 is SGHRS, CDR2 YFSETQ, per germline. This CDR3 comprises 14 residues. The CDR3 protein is CASSSGGHTDTQYF. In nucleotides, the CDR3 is TGCGCCAGCAGCTCCGGGGGGCACACAGATACGCAGTATTTT.

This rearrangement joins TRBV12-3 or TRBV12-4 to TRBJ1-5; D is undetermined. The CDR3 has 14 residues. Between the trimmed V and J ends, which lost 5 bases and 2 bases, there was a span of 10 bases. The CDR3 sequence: CASSPDWGNQPQHF. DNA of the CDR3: TGTGCCAGCAGTCCCGACTGGGGCAATCAGCCCCAGCATTTT.

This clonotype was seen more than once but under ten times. For the CDR3, the DNA is TGCGCCAGCAGCGTCCGGGACAGGGTGTACTTC. This codes for CASSVRDRVYF. The chain recombines TRBV5-1 with TRBJ2-5; 9 bases are a match to TRBD1. Looked up from germline, CDR1 is SGHRS and CDR2 is YFSETQ. The CDR3 has 11 amino acids. V lost 4 bases, J lost 13 bases, and 5 bases stayed unmatched.

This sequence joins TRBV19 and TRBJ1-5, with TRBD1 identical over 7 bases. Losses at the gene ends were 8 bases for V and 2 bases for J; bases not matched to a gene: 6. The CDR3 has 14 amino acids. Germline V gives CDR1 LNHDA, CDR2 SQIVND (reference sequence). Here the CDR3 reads CASQERGRNQPQHF. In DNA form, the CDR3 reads TGTGCCAGTCAAGAGAGGGGGCGCAATCAGCCCCAGCATTTT.

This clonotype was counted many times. The CDR3 DNA reads as TGTGCCAGCAGCTTGGGGGGGACTCAGCCCCAGCATTTT. Residues: CASSLGGTQPQHF. The chain joins TRBV7-2 to TRBJ1-5, with D tentatively TRBD1 (5 bases). Germline V gene sequence: CDR1 SGHTA, CDR2 FQGNSA. The CDR3 contains 13 residues. Deletions cut 3 bases from V and 6 bases from J, with 9 bases between.

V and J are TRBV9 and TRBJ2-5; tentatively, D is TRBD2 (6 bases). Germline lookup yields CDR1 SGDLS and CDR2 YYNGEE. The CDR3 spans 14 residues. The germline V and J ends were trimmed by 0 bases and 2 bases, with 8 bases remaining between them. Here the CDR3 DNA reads TGTGCCAGCAGCGTAGCGGGAGTTCAAGAGACCCAGTACTTC. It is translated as CASSVAGVQETQYF. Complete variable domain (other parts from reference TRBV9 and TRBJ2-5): DSGVTQTPKHLITATGQRVTLRCSPRSGDLSVYWYQQSLDQGLQFLIQYYNGEERAKGNILERFSAQQFPDLHSELNLSSLELGDSALYFCASSVAGVQETQYFGPGTRLLVL.

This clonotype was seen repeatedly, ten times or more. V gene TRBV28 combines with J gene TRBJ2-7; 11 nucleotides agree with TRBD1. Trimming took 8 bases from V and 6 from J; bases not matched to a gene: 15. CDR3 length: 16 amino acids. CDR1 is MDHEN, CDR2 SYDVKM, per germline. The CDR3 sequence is CASVGFTGTGGSEQYF. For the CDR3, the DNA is TGTGCCAGCGTGGGCTTTACCGGGACAGGGGGTTCCGAGCAGTACTTC.

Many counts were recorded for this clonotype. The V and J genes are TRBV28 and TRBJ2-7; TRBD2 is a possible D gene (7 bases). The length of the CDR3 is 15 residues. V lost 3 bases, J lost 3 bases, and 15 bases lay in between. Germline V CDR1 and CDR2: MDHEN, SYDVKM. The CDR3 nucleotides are TGTGCCAGCAGTTTGAGCGGGACATATGTCTACGAGCAGTACTTC. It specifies CASSLSGTYVYEQYF.

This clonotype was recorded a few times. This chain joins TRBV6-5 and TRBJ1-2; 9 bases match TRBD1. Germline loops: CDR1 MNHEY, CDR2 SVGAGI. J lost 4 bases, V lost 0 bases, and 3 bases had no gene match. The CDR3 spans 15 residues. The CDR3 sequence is CASSYSVTGGYGYTF. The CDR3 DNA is TGTGCCAGCAGTTACTCGGTGACAGGGGGCTATGGCTACACCTTC.

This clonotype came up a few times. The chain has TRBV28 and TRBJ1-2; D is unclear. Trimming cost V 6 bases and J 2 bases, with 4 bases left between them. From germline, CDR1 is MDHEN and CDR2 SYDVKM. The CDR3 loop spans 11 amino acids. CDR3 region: CASSQNYGYTF. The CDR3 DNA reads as TGTGCCAGCAGCCAGAACTATGGCTACACCTTC.

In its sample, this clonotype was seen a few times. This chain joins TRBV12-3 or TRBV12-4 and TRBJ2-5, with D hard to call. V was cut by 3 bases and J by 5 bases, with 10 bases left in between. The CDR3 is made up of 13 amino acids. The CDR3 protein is CASSFGIGETQYF. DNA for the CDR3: TGTGCCAGCAGTTTTGGGATCGGGGAGACCCAGTACTTC.

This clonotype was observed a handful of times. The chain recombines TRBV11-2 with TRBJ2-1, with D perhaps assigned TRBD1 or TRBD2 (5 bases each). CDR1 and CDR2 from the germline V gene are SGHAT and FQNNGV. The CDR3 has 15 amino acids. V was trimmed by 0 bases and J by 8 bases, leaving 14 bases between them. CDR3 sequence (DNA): TGTGCCAGCAGCTTAGATGGGACCGTTGCAGATGAGCAGTTCTTC. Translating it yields CASSLDGTVADEQFF.

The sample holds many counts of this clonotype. CDR3 bases: TGCAGCGTTGTTGCCGGAATGAACACTGAAGCTTTCTTT. Its protein product is CSVVAGMNTEAFF. V and J are TRBV29-1 and TRBJ1-1, with D unresolved. In germline, CDR1 is SQVTM, CDR2 ANQGSEA. This CDR3 is 13 amino acids long. Trimming shortened V by 4 bases and J by 0 bases, and 9 bases separated the two germline ends. Full variable domain (missing parts from reference TRBV29-1 and TRBJ1-1): SAVISQKPSRDICQRGTSLTIQCQVDSQVTMMFWYRQQPGQSLTLIATANQGSEATYESGFVIDKFPISRPNLTFSTLTVSNMSPEDSSIYLCSVVAGMNTEAFFGQGTRLTVV.

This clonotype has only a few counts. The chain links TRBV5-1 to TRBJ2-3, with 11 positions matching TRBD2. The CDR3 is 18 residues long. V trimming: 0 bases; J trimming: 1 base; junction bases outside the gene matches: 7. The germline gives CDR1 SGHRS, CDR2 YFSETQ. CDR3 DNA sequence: TGCGCCAGCAGCTTGGAATGGGGACTAGCGGACCGCACAGATACGCAGTATTTT. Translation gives CASSLEWGLADRTDTQYF.

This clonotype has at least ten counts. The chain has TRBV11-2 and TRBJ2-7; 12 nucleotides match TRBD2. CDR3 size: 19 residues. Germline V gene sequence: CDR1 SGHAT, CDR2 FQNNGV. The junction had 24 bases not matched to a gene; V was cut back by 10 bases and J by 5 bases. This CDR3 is CAILFPRRLAGGPSHEQYF. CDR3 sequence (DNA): TGTGCCATCCTCTTTCCCCGTCGGCTAGCGGGGGGGCCTTCACACGAGCAGTACTTC.

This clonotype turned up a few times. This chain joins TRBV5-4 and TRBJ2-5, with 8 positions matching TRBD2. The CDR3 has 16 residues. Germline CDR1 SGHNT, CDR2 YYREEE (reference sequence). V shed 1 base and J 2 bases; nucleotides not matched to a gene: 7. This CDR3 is CASSLFRAGAQETQYF. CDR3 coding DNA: TGTGCCAGCAGCTTGTTTCGAGCGGGGGCTCAAGAGACCCAGTACTTC.